The source of this TCR beta chain is a study of blood T cell repertoires in COVID-19. Looked up from germline, CDR1 is MNHEY and CDR2 is SMNVEV (reference sequence). The CDR3 extends over 16 amino acids. V was clipped by 4 bases and J by 7 bases; unmatched bases: 13. Authors' analysis steps: Amplification from reference gene primers served as the basis for estimated nucleated cell counts. The method was immunoSEQ multiplex PCR; TCRdb's version includes in-frame clones alone and lacks a portion of them. V and J calls and clone size are as listed in that table; D and trimming were resolved from the DNA. This sample has 650,000 to 800,000 clones, with about 87% found just once.

Input material: peripheral blood. The V and J genes are TRBV27 and TRBJ1-2; 9 nucleotides match TRBD1. This clonotype was sampled from a woman between 18 and 29 years old with acute or convalescent COVID-19. The CDR3 DNA is TGTGCCAGCAGTTCCCTCCGGGACAGGGAATATGGTGGCTACACCTTC. Translated, it gives CASSSLRDREYGGYTF.